The clone carrying this TCR beta chain occurred a few times. This specimen belongs to a study of OX40 agonist ivuxolimab in advanced cancers. Study in general: Dose-escalation subjects each had hepatocellular carcinoma, melanoma, renal cell or head and neck cancer.

This table comes from immunoSEQ multiplex PCR, and its TCRdb copy is limited to in-frame clones, with some not included. The repertoire holds 55,000 to 70,000 clones, with more than 75% as singletons. V lost 3 bases to trimming and J lost 3 bases; unmatched junction nucleotides: 8. Germline CDR1 KGHSH, CDR2 LQKENI. The CDR3 length is 15 residues. The chain combines TRBV18 with TRBJ2-7; the match to TRBD1 covers 7 bases. The TCR originated in an adult with an advanced solid tumor such as melanoma, head and neck, liver or kidney cancer. The sample here was CD4+ or CD8+ T cells sorted from blood, taken in a trial of the OX40 agonist ivuxolimab. CDR3 protein: CASSPSGQTFYEQYF. In DNA form, the CDR3 reads TGTGCCAGCTCACCGTCGGGACAGACATTCTACGAGCAGTACTTC.